Below are 3 T cell receptor beta chains sequenced from a single sample in a study of CD8 T cells in Susac syndrome (dated by TCRdb to the late 2010s). To prepare the library, the immunoSEQ multiplex PCR assay was applied. RNA was extracted using the RNeasy kit, and roughly 0.45 to 1 microgram was reverse transcribed with random hexamers. In TCRdb, the public reads were trimmed at Q25 with fastp and aligned with MiXCR, with productive beta chains retained. Identical CDR3 proteins give one entry, which carries the most common genes and DNA. The sample table lists 130,000 to 150,000 distinct CDR3 sequences, over 85% of them with a count of one. Together, the top ten hold over 0.25% of the sample. Sequenced material: CD8+ T cells from PBMCs. Receptors were obtained from a human donor in good health.

The chain links TRBV3-1 to TRBJ2-1; D remains unclear. This CDR3 is 12 amino acids long. Germline CDR1 reads LGHDT; CDR2 reads YNNKEL (reference sequence). Trimming shortened V by 11 bases and J by 7 bases, and 15 bases separated the two germline ends. CDR3 nucleotide sequence: TGTGCCGGTGAGAACGGCGGAAATGAGCAGTTCTTC. Its protein product is CAGENGGNEQFF.

This sequence joins TRBV23-1 and TRBJ2-7; D gene uncertain. TRBV23-1 qualifies as an ORF whose function is uncertain. This CDR3 has 14 amino acids. Between the trimmed V and J ends, which lost 8 bases and 0 bases, there was a span of 14 bases. The CDR3 DNA reads TGCGCCAGCCCGGAGACGGAGAGCTCCTACGAGCAGTACTTC. It yields the protein CASPETESSYEQYF.

J is TRBJ2-7 and V is TRBV27; D is uncertain. The germline V gene has CDR1 MNHEY and CDR2 SMNVEV (reference sequence). Trimming cost V 2 bases and J 3 bases, with 17 bases left between them. The CDR3 sequence is 16 residues long. The DNA for the CDR3 is TGTGCCAGCAGTTTAGGGAAAAGGCAGGCAAGCTACGAGCAGTACTTC. Translation: CASSLGKRQASYEQYF.